The 12 T cell receptor beta chains below come from one sample, sequenced in a study of vaccination effects on CD4 cells after COVID-19. No antigens are known for them. TCRdb's copy holds only in-frame clones and misses some; the assay was immunoSEQ multiplex PCR. Of approximately 54,000 clones in the sample, roughly 76% were seen once. Using viral peptide pools, the ViraFEST assay grew out antigen-specific CD4+ T cells prior to sequencing. When around ten days of culture had elapsed, CD4+ T cells were isolated. Sequences were derived from CD4+ T cells from PBMCs cultured with HCoV-229E spike peptides, sampled before COVID-19 vaccination. The origin of the receptors is a human donor who received a COVID-19 vaccine.

In nucleotides, the CDR3 is TGCGCCAGCAGCCAAGATCAGGGAAGGGGCGAGCAGTACGTC. Translating gives CASSQDQGRGEQYV. The chain employs TRBV4-1 and TRBJ2-7; possible D gene TRBD1, 5 bases. The CDR3 runs 14 residues. Trimming pared 0 bases from V and 6 bases from J, leaving 12 bases between. The germline gives CDR1 MGHRA, CDR2 YSYEKL.

This chain uses TRBV6-6 with TRBJ1-5; 7 positions match TRBD1. J gave up 6 bases and V 7 bases, and 12 bases lay outside the gene matches. The CDR3 is made up of 15 amino acids. Germline CDR1 is MNHNY and CDR2 is SVGAGI (reference sequence). The chain's CDR3 is CASTIQGTKGQPQHF. For the CDR3, the DNA is TGTGCCAGCACTATACAGGGGACGAAGGGTCAGCCCCAGCATTTT.

The chain carries TRBV6-6 and TRBJ2-1; D is perhaps TRBD1 (5 bases). Trimming left V 5 bases short and J 0 bases short, with 17 bases between. CDR1 is MNHNY, CDR2 SVGAGI, per germline (reference sequence). The CDR3 length is 17 residues. For the CDR3, the DNA is TGTGCCAGCAGTCCCACCAGGGCAAGGAGCTCCTACAATGAGCAGTTCTTC. It is translated as CASSPTRARSSYNEQFF.

V is TRBV24-1 and J is TRBJ1-1; TRBD1 agrees at 9 bases. The junction had 6 bases not matched to a gene; V was cut back by 4 bases and J by 1 base. The CDR3 loop spans 16 amino acids. Germline V CDR1 and CDR2: KGHDR, SFDVKD. The CDR3 loop is CATSDKGTGKNTEAFF. CDR3 DNA: TGTGCCACCAGTGACAAAGGGACAGGGAAGAACACTGAAGCTTTCTTT.

The DNA for the CDR3 is TGTGCCACCGTGCTGGTCACTGAAGCTTTCTTT. The encoded protein is CATVLVTEAFF. The V and J genes are TRBV6-5 and TRBJ1-1, with D unclear. Trimming pared 10 bases from V and 4 bases from J, leaving 10 bases between. Germline loops: CDR1 MNHEY, CDR2 SVGAGI. The CDR3 contains 11 residues.

The chain joins TRBV29-1 to TRBJ1-1; D not resolved. CDR3 size: 13 residues. CDR1 and CDR2 from the germline V gene are SQVTM and ANQGSEA. V lost 7 bases and J lost 1, with 13 bases in between. Written as DNA, the CDR3 is TGCAGCGCAGATAGGGTGACGAACACTGAAGCTTTCTTT. This codes for CSADRVTNTEAFF.

The genes are TRBV2 and TRBJ2-5, with 8 bases identical to TRBD1. The CDR3 is 17 amino acids. Germline-derived CDR1 and CDR2 are SNHLY and FYNNEI. Trimming removed 0 bases from V and 2 bases from J; junction bases left unmatched: 8. The DNA for the CDR3 is TGTGCCAGCAGTGAAGCGCATGGACAGGGTTTTCAAGAGACCCAGTACTTC. This translates into CASSEAHGQGFQETQYF.

The chain carries TRBV29-1 and TRBJ2-5; the D gene could be TRBD1 or TRBD2 (5 bases each). Germline-derived CDR1 and CDR2 are SQVTM and ANQGSEA. The CDR3 extends over 13 amino acids. V lost 3 bases to trimming and J lost 4 bases, with 12 bases between them. CDR3 region: CSVDPAGRETQYF. Written as DNA, the CDR3 is TGCAGCGTTGACCCGGCAGGGAGAGAGACCCAGTACTTC.

The chain has TRBV18 and TRBJ2-3; D ambiguous. Germline V gene sequence: CDR1 KGHSH, CDR2 LQKENI. V lost 0 bases and J lost 3, with 4 bases in between. This CDR3 has 13 residues. CDR3 loop: CASSPPTTDTQYF. CDR3 nucleotide sequence: TGTGCCAGCTCACCACCTACTACAGATACGCAGTATTTT.

This sequence joins TRBV7-9 and TRBJ2-5; maybe TRBD1 (5 bases). CDR3 length equals 16 residues. V lost 2 bases and J lost 5, with 18 bases in between. The germline V gene has CDR1 SEHNR and CDR2 FQNEAQ (reference sequence). The CDR3 sequence is CASSLYDSETGETQYF. The CDR3 nucleotides read TGTGCCAGCAGCTTATATGACAGCGAGACCGGGGAGACCCAGTACTTC.

V usage is TRBV12-3 or TRBV12-4 and J usage is TRBJ1-1; D not resolved. Trimming removed 3 bases from V and 5 bases from J, with 7 bases in between. CDR3 length equals 12 residues. Here the CDR3 reads CASSLRETEAFF. In DNA, the CDR3 is TGTGCCAGCAGTTTGAGGGAAACTGAAGCTTTCTTT.

Worth noting for this clone: A junction boundary mismatches the germline segment, possibly from a read error. The rearrangement uses TRBV28 and TRBJ1-5; D unresolved. The germline V gene encodes CDR1 MDHEN and CDR2 SYDVKM. The CDR3 contains 13 residues. CDR3 nucleotides: TGTGCCAGCAAGGCCTTTAGCGATCAGCCCCAGCATTTT. As protein: CASKAFSDQPQHF.